This T cell receptor (beta chain) was found in a study of blood T cell repertoires in COVID-19. Across the whole study: Sites in the United States, Italy and Spain provided acute and convalescent COVID-19 samples. Sources were T cells, B-cell-depleted T cells, or PBMCs; the material itself was cDNA or gDNA.

CDR1 MNHEY and CDR2 SVGAGI come from the germline V gene. The CDR3 is made up of 15 amino acids. V lost 5 bases to trimming and J lost 5 bases; unmatched junction nucleotides: 9. Original analysis: Amplification with reference gene primers provided the estimates of nucleated cell counts. TCRdb's table, derived via immunoSEQ multiplex PCR, lists solely in-frame clones and lacks some. The V and J calls and clone size were taken over from that table, and D and trimming were inferred from the DNA. This table has tens of thousands of clones, 75% to 90% appearing once. The sequencing sample was made of peripheral blood. This TCR derives from a human donor in a cohort sampled during active COVID-19. The chain couples TRBV6-5 to TRBJ2-3, with 8 bases identical to TRBD1. The CDR3 here is CASSRGVRGRDTQYF. CDR3 nucleotide sequence: TGTGCCAGCAGTAGGGGGGTCAGGGGGCGAGATACGCAGTATTTT.